This T cell receptor (beta chain) was recorded in a study of blood T cell repertoires in COVID-19. The wider study: The United States, Italy and Spain provided the acute and convalescent COVID-19 samples. Sample material is recorded as cDNA or gDNA derived from T cells, B-cell-depleted T cells, or PBMCs.

The sample holds one count of this clone. Study processing details: Scientists estimated how many nucleated cells there were by amplifying reference gene primers. Profiling relied on immunoSEQ multiplex PCR, and the TCRdb table lists in-frame clones only, not all of them. From that table come the V and J calls and clone size; the DNA was used to work out D and trimming. The table includes 80,000 or so clones, roughly 89% detected once. J lost 7 bases, V lost 1 base, and 3 bases had no gene match. CDR3 length: 13 residues. The chain combines TRBV12-3 or TRBV12-4 with TRBJ1-1; 7 bases match TRBD1. The receptor was isolated from a man aged 50 to 60 with acute or convalescent COVID-19. Sequences were obtained from peripheral blood. The CDR3 is CASSLGTGREAFF. Written as DNA, the CDR3 is TGTGCCAGCAGTTTAGGGACAGGCCGTGAAGCTTTCTTT.